These 25 T cell receptor beta chains came from one sample sequenced in a study of T-cell reconstitution after alpha-beta-depleted transplantation in children. It was with unique molecular identifiers that the TCRbeta library was prepared. TCRdb re-called the PCR reads through MiXCR, storing one row per CDR3 protein. The table lists 420,000 or so distinct CDR3 sequences, roughly 11% of them singletons. This sample comprised PBMCs from the stem cell graft donor, obtained from the stem cell graft. Receptors were obtained from a human donor who donated a stem cell graft to a child with acute myeloid leukemia.

The gene calls are TRBV11-2 and TRBJ2-7; 8 bases agree with TRBD1. Losses at the gene ends were 3 bases for V and 4 bases for J; bases not matched to a gene: 8. The germline V gene has CDR1 SGHAT and CDR2 FQNNGV. There are 15 residues in the CDR3. The CDR3: CASSLGLGQVYEQYV. DNA of the CDR3: TGTGCCAGCAGCTTGGGACTGGGACAGGTGTACGAGCAGTACGTC.

There are many counts of this clonotype. V usage is TRBV15 and J usage is TRBJ2-3, with 8 bases lining up with TRBD2. The CDR3 has 15 residues. V lost 4 bases to trimming and J lost 1 base; unmatched junction nucleotides: 4. CDR1 is LNHNV, CDR2 YYDKDF, per germline (reference sequence). The CDR3 is CATSITSGGTDTQYF. The CDR3 coding sequence is TGTGCCACCAGCATAACTAGCGGAGGCACAGATACGCAGTATTTT.

The gene calls are TRBV12-3 or TRBV12-4 and TRBJ1-3, with a weak D call TRBD1 (5 bases). There are 16 residues in the CDR3. Trimming removed 6 bases at V and 1 base at J, with 16 bases between. The CDR3, as DNA: TGTGCCAGCAGCAGTGTTCCGGGACGTTCTGGAAACACCATATATTTT. Amino acids: CASSSVPGRSGNTIYF.

This clonotype was seen more than once but under ten times. The chain carries TRBV6-2 or TRBV6-3 and TRBJ2-5; D is perhaps TRBD1 or TRBD2 (5 bases each). CDR3 length: 15 amino acids. Germline values: CDR1 MNHEY, CDR2 SVGEGT. Trimming stripped 6 bases from V and 1 base from J, with 15 bases between. The CDR3 spells CASSPGRSSQETQYF. For the CDR3, the DNA is TGTGCCAGCAGCCCGGGGCGTAGCAGCCAAGAGACCCAGTACTTC.

This clonotype was seen a handful of times. The chain is built from TRBV5-1 and TRBJ2-1; D unclear. Germline assignment: CDR1 SGHRS and CDR2 YFSETQ. The CDR3 runs 14 residues. The V end was cut by 3 bases, the J end by 0 bases, with 7 bases between. This CDR3 reads CASSSDISYNEQFF. The CDR3 bases are TGCGCCAGCAGCTCTGATATCTCCTACAATGAGCAGTTCTTC.

This clonotype was seen a handful of times. The rearrangement uses TRBV5-6 and TRBJ1-1, with D tentatively TRBD1 (5 bases). Germline V gene sequence: CDR1 SGHDT, CDR2 YYEEEE. V lost 4 bases, J lost 5 bases, and 21 bases lay in between. CDR3 length: 16 residues. The CDR3 reads CASSPGPFPGVTEAFF. The CDR3 DNA sequence: TGTGCCAGCAGCCCAGGGCCATTTCCGGGGGTAACTGAAGCTTTCTTT.

On this clonotype itself: Germline and junction disagree at one end, which may indicate a read error. V is TRBV10-3 and J is TRBJ2-1, with a weak D call TRBD2 (6 bases). The CDR3 contains 14 residues. CDR1 is ENHRY and CDR2 is SYGVKD in the germline V gene. The CDR3 loop reads CATSARGTEREQFF. CDR3 DNA: TGTGCCACCAGTGCCCGCGGGACTGAACGGGAGCAGTTCTTC.

This clonotype was counted between two and nine times. The chain carries TRBV6-1 and TRBJ2-7; D remains ambiguous. The CDR3 contains 11 residues. The germline V and J ends were trimmed by 0 bases and 4 bases, with 1 base remaining between them. Germline CDR1 is MNHNS and CDR2 is SASEGT. The CDR3 region is CASSEAYEQYV. The CDR3 DNA sequence: TGTGCCAGCAGTGAAGCGTACGAGCAGTACGTC.

There are a few counts of this clonotype. The V and J genes are TRBV6-1 and TRBJ2-1, with TRBD2 as a possible D gene (6 bases). This CDR3 comprises 15 residues. Trimming left V 6 bases short and J 5 bases short, with 17 bases between. Germline loops: CDR1 MNHNS, CDR2 SASEGT. CDR3 bases: TGTGCCAGCAGCCGTAGCGGCCGCCACCACAATGAGCAGTTCTTC. Translating gives CASSRSGRHHNEQFF.

The chain carries TRBV12-3 or TRBV12-4 and TRBJ2-2; weak D call: TRBD1 (6 bases). The CDR3 spans 15 residues. The V and J ends lost 3 bases and 1 base respectively, with 9 bases between them. As DNA, the CDR3 is TGTGCCAGCAGTTTTGTACAGGGGAACACCGGGGAGCTGTTTTTT. Protein product: CASSFVQGNTGELFF.

This clonotype showed up just a few times. The chain employs TRBV4-3 and TRBJ1-2; a weak D match, TRBD1 (5 bases). From germline, CDR1 is LGHNA and CDR2 YSLEER. Deletions cut 4 bases from V and 5 bases from J, with 11 bases between. The CDR3 runs to 13 residues. The chain's CDR3 is CASSPTRGYGYTF. The CDR3 coding sequence is TGCGCCAGCAGCCCCACCCGGGGGTATGGCTACACCTTC.

The CDR3 protein is CASSLTVLTDTQYF. In DNA form, the CDR3 reads TGTGCCAGCAGCCTGACAGTTCTCACAGATACGCAGTATTTT. The chain joins TRBV2 to TRBJ2-3; a possible D gene is TRBD1 (5 bases). V shed 6 bases and J shed 2 bases, with 12 bases lying between them. The CDR3 runs to 14 residues. Germline V CDR1 and CDR2: SNHLY, FYNNEI.

The table lists this clonotype with many counts. The chain combines TRBV10-3 with TRBJ2-2; tentatively, D is TRBD1 (6 bases). The length of the CDR3 is 16 residues. Trimming pared 1 base from V and 0 bases from J, leaving 9 bases between. Germline CDR1 and CDR2: ENHRY and SYGVKD. CDR3 DNA: TGTGCCATCAGTGAGTGGGGGCAGTCGAACACCGGGGAGCTGTTTTTT. It yields the protein CAISEWGQSNTGELFF.

The rearrangement uses TRBV11-2 and TRBJ2-1; 9 bases line up with TRBD2. The CDR3 is 15 residues long. The trim removed 5 bases at V and 9 bases at J, leaving 11 bases unmatched. The germline gives CDR1 SGHAT, CDR2 FQNNGV. The CDR3 sequence: CASSPAASGVGEQFF. The CDR3 nucleotides read TGTGCCAGCAGCCCAGCCGCTAGCGGGGTCGGTGAGCAGTTCTTC.

The chain recombines TRBV11-2 with TRBJ2-1; 8 bases agree with TRBD2. The germline V gene has CDR1 SGHAT and CDR2 FQNNGV. The CDR3 spans 15 residues. V was clipped by 0 bases and J by 7 bases; unmatched bases: 5. The CDR3 loop is CASSLDRQRGNEQFF. Here the CDR3 DNA reads TGTGCCAGCAGCTTAGATCGCCAGCGGGGGAATGAGCAGTTCTTC.

In its sample, this clonotype was seen a few times. CDR3 protein: CSVDVNGYTF. The CDR3 nucleotides are TGCAGCGTTGACGTGAATGGCTACACCTTC. The chain links TRBV29-1 to TRBJ1-2, with D hard to call. This CDR3 contains 10 residues. V was cut by 3 bases and J by 6 bases, with 5 bases left in between. The germline gives CDR1 SQVTM, CDR2 ANQGSEA.

Only a few counts were recorded for this clonotype. The chain uses TRBV5-1 and TRBJ2-3; 8 bases match TRBD2. CDR3 size: 15 residues. Unmatched junction bases numbered 6, after V lost 0 bases and J lost 6 bases. Germline V gene data show CDR1 as SGHRS and CDR2 as YFSETQ. The CDR3 reads CASSLEVAGYDTQYF. DNA of the CDR3: TGCGCCAGCAGCTTGGAGGTAGCGGGATATGATACGCAGTATTTT.

This chain joins TRBV7-2 and TRBJ1-3; 10 nucleotides align to TRBD1. The trim removed 5 bases at V and 8 bases at J, leaving 6 bases unmatched. Per germline, CDR1 SGHTA and CDR2 FQGNSA. CDR3 length: 14 amino acids. The CDR3 protein is CASSLSGTGDTIYF. The DNA of the CDR3 is TGTGCCAGCAGCCTCTCCGGGACAGGGGACACCATATATTTT. Filled out from reference TRBV7-2 and TRBJ1-3, the complete variable domain reads GAGVSQSPSNKVTEKGKDVELRCDPISGHTALYWYRQSLGQGLEFLIYFQGNSAPDKSGLPSDRFSAERTGGSVSTLTIQRTQQEDSAVYLCASSLSGTGDTIYFGEGSWLTVV.

This rearrangement joins TRBV20-1 to TRBJ1-1, with D unresolved. Germline CDR1 and CDR2: DFQATT and SNEGSKA (reference sequence). V dropped 0 bases and J dropped 1 base, with 9 bases sitting between them. The CDR3 totals 14 residues. The CDR3 loop reads CSAREKTANTEAFF. Written as DNA, the CDR3 is TGCAGTGCTAGAGAGAAGACGGCGAACACTGAAGCTTTCTTT.

Notes on this clonotype: A much larger clone is a single base away; this may be a read error. V usage is TRBV2 and J usage is TRBJ1-4; possibly TRBD1 for D (6 bases). This CDR3 is 13 amino acids long. The V and J ends lost 6 bases and 4 bases respectively, with 9 bases between them. Germline V CDR1 and CDR2: SNHLY, FYNNEI. CDR3: CASSGQRNEKLFF. The CDR3 DNA sequence: TGTGCCAGCAGCGGACAGCGTAATGAAAAACTGTTTTTT.

The genes are TRBV20-1 and TRBJ2-1, with D tentatively TRBD1 or TRBD2 (5 bases each). The CDR3 has 14 amino acids. V shed 3 bases and J shed 9 bases, with 18 bases lying between them. Germline V gene sequence: CDR1 DFQATT, CDR2 SNEGSKA (reference sequence). CDR3 DNA: TGCAGTGCTAGGTGGGCGAGAGGGGTCTTTGAGCAGTTCTTC. This gives the protein CSARWARGVFEQFF.

The rearrangement links TRBV7-9 to TRBJ2-7; 10 bases match TRBD1. Germline-derived CDR1 and CDR2 are SEHNR and FQNEAQ (reference sequence). J lost 2 bases, V lost 4 bases, and 5 bases had no gene match. The CDR3 runs 15 residues. CDR3 loop: CASSSGQGVPYEQYF. CDR3 sequence (DNA): TGTGCCAGCAGCTCCGGACAGGGGGTCCCCTACGAGCAGTACTTC.

Remarks on this clonotype: An end of the junction differs from the germline gene, which may be a read error. The CDR3 protein is CASSLESSGAYKQYF. The CDR3 nucleotides are TGTGCCAGCAGCTTAGAGAGTTCCGGGGCCTACAAGCAGTACTTC. V and J are TRBV7-9 and TRBJ2-7; D is possibly TRBD1 or TRBD2 (5 bases each). CDR3 size: 15 residues. Germline CDR1 reads SEHNR; CDR2 reads FQNEAQ (reference sequence).

This clonotype was picked up a small number of times. The CDR3 protein is CASSVGLAGGADTQYF. The CDR3 coding sequence is TGTGCCAGCAGCGTAGGACTAGCGGGAGGAGCAGATACGCAGTATTTT. This sequence joins TRBV9 and TRBJ2-3; 13 positions match TRBD2. Germline-derived CDR1 and CDR2 are SGDLS and YYNGEE. This CDR3 spans 16 amino acids. Germline trimming cut 0 bases from V and 4 bases from J; bases unmatched to any gene: 2.

This clonotype turned up a few times. The chain employs TRBV5-1 and TRBJ2-1; 8 positions match TRBD2. The CDR3 covers 15 residues. Per germline, CDR1 SGHRS and CDR2 YFSETQ. Unmatched junction bases numbered 8, after V lost 4 bases and J lost 5 bases. In DNA, the CDR3 is TGCGCCAGCAGCATGATTCGGGGGGGGGACAATGAGCAGTTCTTC. This sequence encodes CASSMIRGGDNEQFF.